This T cell receptor (beta chain) emerged from a study of shared clonotypes between healthy human individuals. The germline V gene encodes CDR1 SGHTA and CDR2 FQGTGA. CDR3 length equals 13 residues. The V gene lost 5 bases and the J gene lost 9 bases, with 16 bases spanning the gap. Some 31,000 T cell genomes (300 ng DNA) went into each PBMC replicate. Here immunoSEQ multiplex PCR was the method, and the copy in TCRdb shows in-frame clones only, minus some. The sample consists of some 470,000 clones, roughly four fifths of them appearing once. This TCR was recovered from a woman aged 40 to 55 in good health. Some clones in this sample may be carry-over from other donors' samples. The chain is built from TRBV7-3 and TRBJ1-1; a possible D gene is TRBD1 (5 bases). Material: PBMCs. CDR3 bases: TGTGCCAGCAGCCGCGAGGGGAACAGGAAAGCTTTCTTT. This codes for CASSREGNRKAFF.